The present entry profiles one T cell receptor beta chain with its context. Its antigen is still unknown. Base qualities were left out, and no much larger clone turns up one base away. TCRbeta CDR3 regions were amplified from genomic DNA by means of the immunoSEQ Assay, a bias-controlled multiplex PCR. The authors' pipeline ran thus. The number of nucleated cells in each sample was estimated from the amplification of reference gene primers within the assay. To quantify the absolute abundance of each unique TCRbeta CDR3 rearrangement, sequence reads were collapsed and filtered. For each sample, productive Simpson clonality was calculated by taking the square root of Simpson's diversity index across productive rearrangements. As stored in TCRdb, this immuneACCESS dataset retains in-frame rearrangements with V and J assigned. A fraction of the clones does not appear; measured against another copy, unresolved V genes explain less than half of the discrepancy, and the remainder lacks a known reason. That table is the source of V, J and clone size, and D and trimming were worked out from the DNA. The sample yields about 54,000 clones; roughly 84% were counted once. Clones ranked in the top ten supply 7% to 10% of the sample.

Each collaborating institution followed its own protocols to collect whole blood in K2EDTA tubes. For TCRbeta analysis, collaborators shipped samples as frozen whole blood, isolated PBMCs, or DNA extracted from either of those sample types. This record belongs to a study of blood T cell repertoires in COVID-19 (dated by TCRdb to the early 2020s). Notes on the research overall: Collaborator samples came from the United States, Italy and Spain and covered acute and convalescent phases of COVID-19. A freely available public database, intended as a resource for researchers studying the immune response to SARS-CoV-2, is where the repertoires were released. The samples were drawn from the first 160 participants of the ongoing ImmuneRACE study and from 950 to 1,500 subjects provided by 6 global collaborators. Sample metadata almost always included a de-identified subject ID, COVID-19 status, age in years and sex. Subjects who had been exposed to COVID-19, were actively infected with it, or had recovered from it provided the deeply sampled blood TCRbeta repertoires that made up the dataset. The prospective study material was composed of cDNA or gDNA derived from T cells, B-cell-depleted T cells, or PBMCs. HLA class I and class II types, where available, came from metadata supplied by the sample provider rather than from assay-based typing. Summary of the overall study and its limitations: How much clinical and demographic metadata was included differed by source and by participant, and the metadata was provided uncurated.

The CDR3 runs 12 residues from the cysteine to the phenylalanine. The CDR3 DNA has 36 bases and is translated from base 1. CDR1 and CDR2 are drawn from the germline V gene (reference sequence): LNHDA, SQIVND. V is shortened by 10 bases, J by 1 base, and the region joining them spans 10 bases. The material sequenced was peripheral blood. The chain uses TRBV19 and TRBJ1-1, with the D gene call left open. The clonotype originates from a man in his fifties or sixties with active COVID-19. The DNA reads as follows: TGTGCCACCGATGGCCGGAACACTGAAGCTTTCTTT. Its product reads: CATDGRNTEAFF.